The TCR beta chain described here comes from a study of blood T cell repertoires in COVID-19. Across the study: Sources were T cells, B-cell-depleted T cells, or PBMCs; the material itself was cDNA or gDNA.

Assignments of participants to cohorts depended upon their own reported clinical history. Germline CDR1 is MNHEY and CDR2 is SVGAGI. The CDR3 loop spans 14 amino acids. V was clipped by 2 bases and J by 4 bases, with 11 bases between them. Sequencing was performed with immunoSEQ multiplex PCR; in TCRdb, only in-frame clones are kept and a portion is missing. The table records some 300,000 clones, less than 90% of them present only once. The TCR sequence derives from a woman aged 30 to 39 who had recovered from COVID-19. The rearrangement uses TRBV6-5 and TRBJ1-2; a possible D gene is TRBD1 (6 bases). Source material: PBMCs or T cells enriched from blood (not recorded which). This CDR3 reads CASSYTQGSYGYTF. The DNA for the CDR3 is TGTGCCAGCAGTTACACGCAGGGGAGCTATGGCTACACCTTC.